This entry lists 20 T cell receptor beta chains sequenced from one sample in a study of T cells in Graves' hyperthyroidism and ophthalmopathy. Amplified TCR beta CDR3 regions derived from RNA transcripts. RT-PCR in the first round (using the HTBI primer set) targeted the TCR CDR3. TCRdb re-analysed the multiplex PCR reads in MiXCR, keeping a single row per CDR3 protein. The sample carries approximately 560,000 distinct CDR3 sequences, around a sixth recorded once. Sequences were obtained from blood. The receptors come from a woman aged 30 to 39 with Graves' hyperthyroidism.

The table lists this clonotype with many counts. V usage is TRBV24-1 and J usage is TRBJ2-7; D unclear. The CDR3 runs to 14 residues. The germline V gene encodes CDR1 KGHDR and CDR2 SFDVKD. With 7 bases removed from V and 0 bases from J, the gap between germline ends came to 12 bases. CDR3 in amino acids: CATSAGRSSYEQYF. The CDR3 DNA reads TGTGCCACCAGCGCCGGACGGAGCTCCTACGAGCAGTACTTC.

With regard to this clonotype: At one boundary the junction diverges from the germline segment, which might be a read error. This rearrangement joins TRBV4-2 to TRBJ2-7, with D unresolved. Germline CDR1 and CDR2: LGHNA and YNFKEQ. The CDR3 contains 16 residues. CDR3 region: CASSQDEARIGCEQHF. The CDR3 nucleotides are TGTGCCAGCAGCCAAGATGAGGCAAGGATAGGCTGCGAGCAGCACTTC.

This clonotype was detected many times. The V and J genes are TRBV20-1 and TRBJ2-3; tentatively, D is TRBD2 (7 bases). The V and J ends lost 3 bases and 5 bases respectively, with 18 bases between them. CDR3 length equals 15 residues. Germline V gene data show CDR1 as DFQATT and CDR2 as SNEGSKA (reference sequence). The DNA of the CDR3 is TGCAGTGCTAGTCTTGGGCGGGGGCCAGGAGATACGCAGTATTTT. Translated, it gives CSASLGRGPGDTQYF.

This clonotype turned up a few times. The chain has TRBV4-1 and TRBJ2-7; either TRBD1 or TRBD2 may supply D (6 bases each). The CDR3 has 16 amino acids. With 1 base removed from V and 1 base from J, the gap between germline ends came to 14 bases. Germline CDR1 and CDR2: MGHRA and YSYEKL. The CDR3 coding sequence is TGCGCCAGCAGCCAAGGGTCGGAGGGGGTTTCCTACGAGCAGTACTTC. It yields the protein CASSQGSEGVSYEQYF.

This clonotype was observed a handful of times. It may be a read error: a sequence one base away is much more abundant. The chain has TRBV12-3 or TRBV12-4 and TRBJ2-2; D gene unclear. The CDR3 is 11 residues long. V shed 3 bases and J shed 7 bases, with 3 bases lying between them. The CDR3 is CASSFFGELFF. The CDR3 nucleotides are TGTGCCAGCAGTTTCTTCGGGGAGCTGTTTTTT.

This chain links TRBV20-1 with TRBJ2-1; a possible D gene is TRBD2 (6 bases). CDR1 and CDR2 (germline): DFQATT, SNEGSKA (reference sequence). V was trimmed by 6 bases and J by 13 bases, leaving 16 bases between them. CDR3 length: 11 amino acids. CDR3: CSATPGLPQFF. The CDR3 DNA reads as TGCAGTGCCACACCGGGACTCCCCCAGTTCTTC.

The genes are TRBV28 and TRBJ1-3; no firm D call. Trimming removed 5 bases from V and 2 bases from J, with 10 bases in between. Germline V gene sequence: CDR1 MDHEN, CDR2 SYDVKM. The CDR3 covers 14 residues. The CDR3 here is CASSKTAPGNTIYF. The CDR3 DNA reads TGTGCCAGCAGTAAAACAGCTCCTGGAAACACCATATATTTT. Based on the CDR3 plus reference TRBV28 and TRBJ1-3, the full variable domain is DVKVTQSSRYLVKRTGEKVFLECVQDMDHENMFWYRQDPGLGLRLIYFSYDVKMKEKGDIPEGYSVSREKKERFSLILESASTNQTSMYLCASSKTAPGNTIYFGEGSWLTVV.

This clonotype was seen more than once but under ten times. The V gene is TRBV12-5, the J gene TRBJ2-5; no clear D gene. Germline V gene sequence: CDR1 LGHNT, CDR2 FRNRAP. V lost 0 bases and J 4 bases, leaving 3 bases between the germline ends. The CDR3 has 12 residues. The CDR3 sequence: CASGLVSETQYF. DNA for the CDR3: TGTGCTAGTGGTTTGGTATCAGAGACCCAGTACTTC.

At least ten counts were recorded for this clonotype. CDR3 in amino acids: CASSLVGTGGGGEQYF. CDR3 nucleotides: TGTGCCAGCAGCTTAGTGGGGACAGGGGGAGGCGGCGAGCAGTACTTC. The rearrangement joins TRBV7-3 to TRBJ2-7; TRBD1 agrees at 11 bases. V shed 2 bases and J 6 bases; nucleotides not matched to a gene: 9. The CDR3 consists of 16 residues. Germline CDR1 SGHTA, CDR2 FQGTGA.

The chain is built from TRBV29-1 and TRBJ2-1, with D possibly being TRBD1 or TRBD2 (6 bases each). Germline-derived CDR1 and CDR2 are SQVTM and ANQGSEA. V was trimmed by 8 bases and J by 9 bases, leaving 14 bases between them. This CDR3 region has 11 residues. The DNA of the CDR3 is TGCAGCCCGAGGAGGGGGGCTGAGCAGTTCTTC. It encodes CSPRRGAEQFF.

The gene calls are TRBV19 and TRBJ2-4, with 9 bases lining up with TRBD2. The length of the CDR3 is 18 residues. The germline gives CDR1 LNHDA, CDR2 SQIVND (reference sequence). V lost 7 bases to trimming and J lost 3 bases; unmatched junction nucleotides: 16. CDR3 DNA: TGTGCCAGTAAAGCCTCCATCGGCGGGAGGGTGAGCAAAAACATTCAGTACTTC. Translated: CASKASIGGRVSKNIQYF.

This clonotype was counted many times. The chain couples TRBV7-9 to TRBJ1-2; D unclear. The CDR3 covers 12 residues. CDR1 and CDR2 from the germline V gene are SEHNR and FQNEAQ (reference sequence). Deletions cut 1 base from V and 8 bases from J, with 8 bases between. CDR3 amino acids: CASSLESDGYTF. CDR3 sequence (DNA): TGTGCCAGCAGCTTAGAATCCGACGGCTACACCTTC.

V gene TRBV6-1 combines with J gene TRBJ2-2, with 16 bases aligning to TRBD2. Germline V CDR1 and CDR2: MNHNS, SASEGT. The V gene end was trimmed by 5 bases and the J gene end by 3 bases; junction bases not matched to a gene: 6. The CDR3 extends over 18 amino acids. CDR3 in amino acids: CASSLGLAGGPDTGELFF. The CDR3, as DNA: TGTGCCAGCAGTTTGGGACTAGCGGGAGGGCCGGACACCGGGGAGCTGTTTTTT.

The gene calls are TRBV7-3 and TRBJ2-1, with 10 bases matching TRBD1. The germline gives CDR1 SGHTA, CDR2 FQGTGA. CDR3 length equals 14 residues. V was pared by 5 bases and J by 8 bases, with 6 bases of the junction left unmatched. CDR3 residues: CASSPGQGFHEQFF. As DNA, the CDR3 is TGTGCCAGCAGCCCGGGACAGGGGTTTCATGAGCAGTTCTTC.

This clonotype was observed a single time. The chain is built from TRBV6-1 and TRBJ1-5; D unclear. The CDR3 spans 16 residues. Trimming took off 2 bases at V and 4 bases at J, with 15 bases between the two ends. CDR1 is MNHNS, CDR2 SASEGT, per germline. The CDR3 DNA follows: TGTGCCAGCAGTGAATATCGGGGTGTCGGTAATCAGCCCCAGCATTTT. It yields the protein CASSEYRGVGNQPQHF.

This clonotype was detected many times. The chain links TRBV3-1 to TRBJ2-1; D unresolved. V dropped 1 base and J dropped 10 bases, with 11 bases sitting between them. Germline lookup yields CDR1 LGHDT and CDR2 YNNKEL (reference sequence). The CDR3 totals 13 residues. The CDR3 nucleotides are TGTGCCAGCAGCCAAGGCCAGTTCGGGGAGCAGTTCTTC. Protein product: CASSQGQFGEQFF.

V is TRBV7-9 and J is TRBJ2-7, with 10 positions matching TRBD1. Germline V gene sequence: CDR1 SEHNR, CDR2 FQNEAQ (reference sequence). This CDR3 is 14 amino acids long. The V and J ends lost 7 bases and 2 bases, in that order; junction bases with no gene match: 5. This chain's CDR3 is CASTPGQGAYEQYF. CDR3 nucleotide sequence: TGTGCCAGCACCCCCGGACAGGGGGCCTACGAGCAGTACTTC.

This clonotype came up many times. Being one base from a much bigger clone, this may be a read error. V usage is TRBV5-6 and J usage is TRBJ2-7, with TRBD2 matching 10 bases. Trimming removed 2 bases from V and 4 bases from J; junction bases left unmatched: 3. In germline, CDR1 is SGHDT, CDR2 YYEEEE. The CDR3 runs 14 residues. This chain's CDR3 is CASSLGLAEYEQYF. For the CDR3, the DNA is TGTGCCAGCAGCTTAGGACTAGCGGAATACGAGCAGTACTTC.

On this clonotype: At one end the junction does not follow the germline gene, possibly because of a read error. The chain has TRBV5-1 and TRBJ2-7; D is possibly TRBD2 (6 bases). CDR3 length equals 14 residues. Germline-derived CDR1 and CDR2 are SGHRS and YFSETQ. DNA of the CDR3: TGTGCCAGCAGCGGTCCGGGAGAACCGGGCGAGCAGTACTTC. Its translation: CASSGPGEPGEQYF.

This clonotype has more than one count but fewer than ten. V and J are TRBV20-1 and TRBJ2-3, with TRBD2 matching 9 bases. The germline CDR1 and CDR2 sequences are DFQATT and SNEGSKA (reference sequence). CDR3 size: 15 residues. V was pared by 4 bases and J by 5 bases, with 10 bases of the junction left unmatched. CDR3 in amino acids: CSAIVAGAAVDTQYF. The CDR3 DNA sequence: TGCAGTGCTATTGTAGCGGGAGCGGCGGTAGATACGCAGTATTTT.